Below, one T cell receptor beta chain is given with its context. Antigen unknown. J gave up 3 bases and V 3 bases, and 7 bases lay outside the gene matches. CDR1 is SGHTA, CDR2 FQGNSA, per germline. The CDR3 has 17 amino acids. The template used for profiling TCR beta VDJ and CDR3 was genomic DNA. TCRdb reanalysed the reads using MiXCR and keeps one entry per CDR3 protein. The sample lists about 190,000 distinct CDR3 sequences, approximately 49% occurring once. The data originate from a study of CD8+CD57+ T cells in acquired aplastic anemia. Study findings and constraints: Controls did not differ significantly from patients in CD8+ Simpson's diversity.

The sequence derives from a human donor in good health, serving as a control. The chain carries TRBV7-2 and TRBJ2-3, with 12 nucleotides matching TRBD2. The sample consisted of sorted CD4+, CD8+, or CD8+CD57+ T cells (not recorded which) from PBMCs. CDR3 region: CASSFRTSGVETDTQYF. The CDR3 DNA is TGTGCCAGCAGCTTCCGGACTAGCGGGGTGGAGACAGATACGCAGTATTTT.